This TCR beta chain was captured by sequencing in a study of cytomegalovirus exposure and HLA in healthy donors. On this clone: As yet, its antigen is unknown.

Nominally healthy donors provided the samples, though records likely missed some immune exposures. Primers for the PCR totalled 60 Vbeta and 13 Jbeta. Clones were sequenced by immunoSEQ multiplex PCR, and TCRdb holds only the in-frame ones, with some missing. The repertoire holds over 80,000 clones, with roughly 74% as singletons. Study-wide points: Rarity characterized most TCR sequences, yet some public TCRs appeared in many donors.

This CDR3 has 15 residues. Germline CDR1 SNHLY, CDR2 FYNNEI. Trimming cost V 6 bases and J 6 bases, with 20 bases left between them. The TCR sequence derives from a female donor in good health and CMV-seropositive. The chain uses TRBV2 and TRBJ1-1; possible D gene TRBD1, 6 bases. The source material was PBMCs. Written as DNA, the CDR3 is TGTGCCAGCAGCCTAGAAGGGGGATCGAGCTCTGAAGCTTTCTTT. Translation gives CASSLEGGSSSEAFF.